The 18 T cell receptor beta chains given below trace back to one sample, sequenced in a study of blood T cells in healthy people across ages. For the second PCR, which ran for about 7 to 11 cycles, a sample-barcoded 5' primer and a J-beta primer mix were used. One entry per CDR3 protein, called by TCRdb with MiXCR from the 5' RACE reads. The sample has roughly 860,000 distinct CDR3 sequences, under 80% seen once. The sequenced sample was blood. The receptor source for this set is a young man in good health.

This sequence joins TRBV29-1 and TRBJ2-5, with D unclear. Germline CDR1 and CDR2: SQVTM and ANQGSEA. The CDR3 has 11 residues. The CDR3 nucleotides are TGCATATCAAGGGTGGGTGAGACCCAGTACTTC. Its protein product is CISRVGETQYF.

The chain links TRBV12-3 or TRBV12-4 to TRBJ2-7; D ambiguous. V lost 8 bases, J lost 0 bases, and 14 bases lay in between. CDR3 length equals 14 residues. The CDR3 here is CASRSVMSSYEQYF. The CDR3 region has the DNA TGTGCCAGCCGCTCGGTGATGAGCTCCTACGAGCAGTACTTC.

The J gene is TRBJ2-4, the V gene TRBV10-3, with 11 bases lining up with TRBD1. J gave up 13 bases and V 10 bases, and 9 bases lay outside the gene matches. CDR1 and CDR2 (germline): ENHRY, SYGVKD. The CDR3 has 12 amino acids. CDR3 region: CATRDRGEEQYF. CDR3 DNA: TGTGCCACCCGGGACAGGGGGGAAGAGCAGTACTTC.

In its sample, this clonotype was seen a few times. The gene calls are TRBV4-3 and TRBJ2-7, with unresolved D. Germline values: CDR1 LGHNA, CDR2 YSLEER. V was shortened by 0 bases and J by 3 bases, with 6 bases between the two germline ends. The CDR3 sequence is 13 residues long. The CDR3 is CASSQDLIYEQYF. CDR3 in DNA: TGCGCCAGCAGCCAAGACCTCATCTACGAGCAGTACTTC.

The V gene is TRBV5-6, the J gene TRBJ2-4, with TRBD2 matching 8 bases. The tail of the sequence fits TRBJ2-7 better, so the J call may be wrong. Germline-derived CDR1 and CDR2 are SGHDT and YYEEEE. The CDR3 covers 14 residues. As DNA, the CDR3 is TGTGCCAGCAGCGAACGGACTAGCTCCGTCGAGCAGTACTTC. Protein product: CASSERTSSVEQYF.

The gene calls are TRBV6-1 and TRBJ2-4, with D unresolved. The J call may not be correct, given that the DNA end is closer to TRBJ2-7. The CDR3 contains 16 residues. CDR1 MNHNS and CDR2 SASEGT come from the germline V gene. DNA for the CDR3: TGTGCCAGCAGTGAAGGAGTTCGGGCCTGGCTCTACGAGCAGTACTTC. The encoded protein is CASSEGVRAWLYEQYF.

CDR3 residues: CASSSGAAGNIQYF. CDR3 coding DNA: TGTGCCAGCAGCTCGGGGGCAGCAGGAAACATTCAGTACTTC. J is TRBJ2-4 and V is TRBV6-6; D could derive from TRBD1 or TRBD2 (6 bases each). Trimming took 6 bases from V and 6 from J, leaving 15 bases between them. The germline V gene has CDR1 MNHNY and CDR2 SVGAGI (reference sequence). The CDR3 sequence is 14 residues long.

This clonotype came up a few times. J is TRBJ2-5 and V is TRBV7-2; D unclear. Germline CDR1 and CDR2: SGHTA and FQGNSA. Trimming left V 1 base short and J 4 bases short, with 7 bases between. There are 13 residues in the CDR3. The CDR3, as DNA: TGTGCCAGCAGCTTAGTGGCGACAGAGACCCAGTACTTC. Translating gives CASSLVATETQYF.

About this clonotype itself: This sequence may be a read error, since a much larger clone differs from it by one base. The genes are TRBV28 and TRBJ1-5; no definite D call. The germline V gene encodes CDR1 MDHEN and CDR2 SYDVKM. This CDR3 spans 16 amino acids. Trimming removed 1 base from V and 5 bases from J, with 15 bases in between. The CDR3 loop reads CASSLSEGVSDQPQHF. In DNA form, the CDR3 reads TGTGCCAGCAGTTTATCAGAGGGTGTATCGGATCAGCCCCAGCATTTT. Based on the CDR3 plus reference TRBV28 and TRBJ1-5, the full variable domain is DVKVTQSSRYLVKRTGEKVFLECVQDMDHENMFWYRQDPGLGLRLIYFSYDVKMKEKGDIPEGYSVSREKKERFSLILESASTNQTSMYLCASSLSEGVSDQPQHFGDGTRLSIL.

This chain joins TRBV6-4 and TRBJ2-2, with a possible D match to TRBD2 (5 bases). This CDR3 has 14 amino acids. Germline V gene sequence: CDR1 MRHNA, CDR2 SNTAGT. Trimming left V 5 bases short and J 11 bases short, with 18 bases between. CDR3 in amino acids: CASSPYPGSDELFF. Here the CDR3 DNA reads TGTGCCAGCAGTCCCTACCCGGGGAGTGACGAGCTGTTTTTT.

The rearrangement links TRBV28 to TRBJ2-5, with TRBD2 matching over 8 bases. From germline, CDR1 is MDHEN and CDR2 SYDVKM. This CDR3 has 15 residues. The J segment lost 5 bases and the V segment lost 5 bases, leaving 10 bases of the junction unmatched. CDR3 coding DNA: TGTGCCAGCAGTCCCAGCCGGGGGGGTTGGGAGACCCAGTACTTC. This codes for CASSPSRGGWETQYF.

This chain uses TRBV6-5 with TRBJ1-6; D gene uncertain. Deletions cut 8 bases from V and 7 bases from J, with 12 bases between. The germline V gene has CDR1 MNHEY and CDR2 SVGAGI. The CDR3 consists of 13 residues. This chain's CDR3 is CASGTQQNSPLHF. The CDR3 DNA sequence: TGTGCCAGCGGCACCCAGCAAAATTCACCCCTCCACTTT.

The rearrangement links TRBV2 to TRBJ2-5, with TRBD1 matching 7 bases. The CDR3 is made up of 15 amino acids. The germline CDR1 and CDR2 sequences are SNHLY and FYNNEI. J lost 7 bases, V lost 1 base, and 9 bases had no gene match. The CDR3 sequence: CASSEDLQGLGTQYF. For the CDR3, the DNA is TGTGCCAGCAGTGAAGACTTACAGGGGCTAGGGACCCAGTACTTC.

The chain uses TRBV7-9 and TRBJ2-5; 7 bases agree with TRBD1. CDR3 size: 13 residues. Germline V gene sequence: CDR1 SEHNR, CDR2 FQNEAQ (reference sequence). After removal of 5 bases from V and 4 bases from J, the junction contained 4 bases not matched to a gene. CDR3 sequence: CASSTYRGETQYF. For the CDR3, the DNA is TGTGCCAGCAGCACCTACAGGGGAGAGACCCAGTACTTC.

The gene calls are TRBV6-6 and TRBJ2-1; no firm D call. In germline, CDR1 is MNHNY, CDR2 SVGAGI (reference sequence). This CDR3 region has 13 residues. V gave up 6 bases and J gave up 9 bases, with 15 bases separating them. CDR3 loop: CASRPGGFSEQFF. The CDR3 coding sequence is TGTGCCAGCAGACCTGGTGGGTTCAGTGAGCAGTTCTTC.

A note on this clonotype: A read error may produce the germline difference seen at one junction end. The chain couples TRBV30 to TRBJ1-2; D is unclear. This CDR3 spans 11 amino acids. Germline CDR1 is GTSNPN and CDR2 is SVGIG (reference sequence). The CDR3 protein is CAGSVRRGYTF. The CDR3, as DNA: TGTGCCGGGAGTGTACGCAGAGGCTACACCTTC.

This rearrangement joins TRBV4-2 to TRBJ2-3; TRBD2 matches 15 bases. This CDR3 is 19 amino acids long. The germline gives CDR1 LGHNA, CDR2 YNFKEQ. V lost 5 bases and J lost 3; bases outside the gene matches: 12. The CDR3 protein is CASSGPTRTSGGVTDTQYF. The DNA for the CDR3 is TGTGCCAGCAGCGGACCGACAAGGACTAGCGGGGGGGTTACAGATACGCAGTATTTT.

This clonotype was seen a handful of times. Here the CDR3 DNA reads TGCAGTGCTAGAGATTTCCGGGAAGGTGCTGAGCAGTTCTTC. Translated: CSARDFREGAEQFF. The chain carries TRBV20-1 and TRBJ2-1, with D perhaps TRBD2 (5 bases). CDR1 and CDR2 from the germline V gene are DFQATT and SNEGSKA (reference sequence). V lost 0 bases and J lost 9, with 15 bases in between. This CDR3 comprises 14 residues.